A selection of T cell receptor beta chains follows, all from one sample in a study of blood T cell dynamics during melanoma immunotherapy. Measured with immunoSEQ multiplex PCR; TCRdb has only the in-frame clones, and not every one. There are more than 13,000 clones in the sample; 92% occur only once, and less than 0.95% lies in the top ten. Sample: blood, taken from a patient treated with checkpoint blockade. The receptor set was obtained from a human donor with melanoma. Each CDR3 is given with its conserved first and last residue. Each record gives: J gene, D gene, V gene, clone size, CDR3 DNA, CDR3 protein. A D gene is named only where the DNA matches it firmly. Not every row has a clone size; where given, it reads once, few, many or a size class.

TRBJ1-2	NA	TRBV12-5	NA	TGTGCTAGTGGTTTGGAGGGGGACTATGGCTACACCTTC	CASGLEGDYGYTF
TRBJ1-2	NA	TRBV9	NA	TGTGCCAGCAGCGTGGGTCGCTTCTATGGCTACACCTTC	CASSVGRFYGYTF
TRBJ1-1	NA	TRBV6-6	NA	TGTGCCAGCAGAACTACAGGGTTGAACACTGAAGCTTTCTTT	CASRTTGLNTEAFF
TRBJ2-2	TRBD1	TRBV19	NA	TGTGCCAGTAGAATTGGGGGACAGGGATCCACCGGGGAGCTGTTTTTT	CASRIGGQGSTGELFF
TRBJ2-3	NA	TRBV5-6	NA	TGTGCCAGCAGCTTGGCCAATAGGCTACACACAGATACGCAGTATTTT	CASSLANRLHTDTQYF
TRBJ1-4	NA	TRBV28	NA	TGTGCCAGCAGTCGCCCCGGGCCCCGTAATGAAAAACTGTTTTTT	CASSRPGPRNEKLFF
TRBJ1-2	NA	TRBV19	NA	TGTGCCAGTAGTACCCGGGACGCGACTTACTATGGCTACACCTTC	CASSTRDATYYGYTF
TRBJ1-5	NA	TRBV2	NA	TGTGCCAGCACCCGGGCCCTAAATCAGCCCCAGCATTTT	CASTRALNQPQHF
TRBJ1-1	NA	TRBV6-6	NA	TGTGCCAGCAGTACCCACGGCGCTATTGGAGCTTTCTTT	CASSTHGAIGAFF
TRBJ2-2	NA	TRBV2	NA	TGTGCCAGCAGCGTCGGGGGCGTAATCGGGGAGCTGTTTTTT	CASSVGGVIGELFF
TRBJ2-5	TRBD2	TRBV11-2	NA	TGTGCCAGCAGCTTAGTGGCTAGCGGAGGGGAGACCCAGTACTTC	CASSLVASGGETQYF
TRBJ1-1	NA	TRBV6-5	NA	TGTGCCAGCACCGGGACGGATAACACTGAAGCTTTCTTT	CASTGTDNTEAFF
TRBJ2-2	NA	TRBV5-1	NA	TGCGCCAGCAGCTTGGAGGGACAAGGCGGGGAGCTGTTTTTT	CASSLEGQGGELFF
TRBJ1-6	TRBD1	TRBV28	once	TGTGCCAGCAGTACAACCACAGGGGTACGGTCACCCCTCCACTTT	CASSTTTGVRSPLHF
TRBJ1-1	NA	TRBV4-1	NA	TGCGCCAGCAGCCAAGACCCCTTTAGAGGGCGATCGGACACTGAAGCTTTCTTT	CASSQDPFRGRSDTEAFF